This T cell receptor (beta chain) was identified in a study of CD8+ T cells in alopecia areata. As for the study in general: The tofacitinib course ran for 6 to 18 months and was followed by 6 months off drug.

As for treatment: oral pan-JAK inhibitor, 5-10 mg twice daily. Study-wide results and limits: Whether baseline CD8+ expansion is linked to response remains uncertain, given a single nonresponder.

The V and J ends lost 2 bases and 7 bases respectively, with 8 bases between them. Germline assignment: CDR1 MDHEN and CDR2 SYDVKM. There are 12 residues in the CDR3. This clone was recorded a few times. The target antigen is unknown. Investigators isolated RNA and reverse transcribed it into cDNA to act as the sequencing template. Libraries were prepared by immunoSEQ multiplex PCR; TCRdb keeps only in-frame clonotypes and omits some of them. The sample records more than 95,000 clones, over 60% being singletons. This receptor was obtained from a human donor with alopecia areata. Source: CD4+ T cells sorted from blood, taken at week 4, from a patient treated with tofacitinib. This chain joins TRBV28 and TRBJ2-5; D not resolved. For the CDR3, the DNA is TGTGCCAGCAGTTTAAGACTCGGGACCCAGTACTTC. This codes for CASSLRLGTQYF. The variable domain in full, with the rest retrieved from reference TRBV28 and TRBJ2-5, is DVKVTQSSRYLVKRTGEKVFLECVQDMDHENMFWYRQDPGLGLRLIYFSYDVKMKEKGDIPEGYSVSREKKERFSLILESASTNQTSMYLCASSLRLGTQYFGPGTRLLVL.